These 5 T cell receptor beta chains were all obtained from the same sample, sequenced in a study of T-cell memory formation after mild COVID-19. TCRdb ran MiXCR on the 5' RACE reads and lists one entry per CDR3 protein. The sample has around 90,000 distinct CDR3 sequences, more than 10% seen once. Sequencing was performed on PBMCs or a T cell subset sorted from them (not recorded which). The receptors shown here come from an adult woman who had mild COVID-19 (a few samples of this study predate the infection). Cell type and time point are not known.

This clonotype came up a few times. The rearrangement links TRBV4-3 to TRBJ2-1, with TRBD2 matching 15 bases. This CDR3 contains 18 residues. The germline V gene has CDR1 LGHNA and CDR2 YSLEER. J gave up 4 bases and V 4 bases, and 8 bases lay outside the gene matches. The CDR3 sequence is CASSPNPGLAGGYNEQFF. The CDR3 coding sequence is TGCGCCAGCAGCCCGAACCCGGGACTAGCGGGAGGTTACAATGAGCAGTTCTTC.

V is TRBV3-1 and J is TRBJ2-5; D is unclear. The CDR3 is 12 amino acids. The V gene lost 5 bases and the J gene lost 5 bases, with 9 bases spanning the gap. The germline V gene has CDR1 LGHDT and CDR2 YNNKEL (reference sequence). The CDR3 is CASSTMGETQYF. CDR3 coding DNA: TGTGCCAGCAGCACAATGGGGGAGACCCAGTACTTC.

This sequence joins TRBV20-1 and TRBJ2-7; D might be TRBD2 (6 bases). Per the germline V gene, CDR1 is DFQATT and CDR2 is SNEGSKA (reference sequence). Deletions cut 0 bases from V and 4 bases from J, with 7 bases between. CDR3 length equals 12 residues. The CDR3 coding sequence is TGCAGTGCTAGAGACGGGACTTACGAGCAGTACTTC. Encoded protein: CSARDGTYEQYF.

This clonotype turned up a few times. The V call is TRBV6-5, the J call TRBJ1-1, with 8 bases that match TRBD1. After removal of 3 bases from V and 4 bases from J, the junction contained 4 bases not matched to a gene. Germline CDR1 reads MNHEY; CDR2 reads SVGAGI. The CDR3 is made up of 14 amino acids. CDR3 protein: CASSYSGGATEAFF. The DNA for the CDR3 is TGTGCCAGCAGTTATTCAGGGGGCGCCACTGAAGCTTTCTTT.

This clonotype has a handful of counts. This sequence joins TRBV6-2 or TRBV6-3 and TRBJ2-3, with D hard to call. Trimming cost V 6 bases and J 4 bases, with 5 bases left between them. The CDR3 has 11 amino acids. CDR1 MNHEY and CDR2 SVGEGT come from the germline V gene. The DNA for the CDR3 is TGTGCCAGCAGCACGGCAGATACGCAGTATTTT. Translating gives CASSTADTQYF.